The table lists the clone carrying this T cell receptor beta chain with many counts. Its antigen is still unknown. The sample comes from a study of T-cell reconstitution after alpha-beta-depleted transplantation in children. Study results and limitations: Counts and diversity of T cells one year after transplant came mostly from newly produced T cells. Reports say that about two months after transplant, the alpha-beta T cells came out of several hundred graft clones that had expanded. Elevated TCRbeta diversity at day 60 was traced, in some patients, to surviving recipient T cells and thymic progenitors.

This CDR3 comprises 11 residues. V was trimmed by 3 bases and J by 6 bases, leaving 6 bases between them. Germline loops: CDR1 MGHDK, CDR2 SYGVNS. Unique molecular identifiers were incorporated during preparation of the TCRbeta library. Each CDR3 protein is one row after TCRdb ran MiXCR on the PCR reads. The repertoire includes approximately 400,000 distinct CDR3 sequences, roughly 15% of them detected once, and less than 30% sits in the top ten. This material consisted of PBMCs, mostly from graft donor cells, taken 360 days after TCRalphabeta/CD19-depleted stem cell transplant. The TCR sequence derives from a boy younger than two who had a stem cell transplant for Wiskott-Aldrich syndrome, so the T cells may come from the graft donor. The V and J genes are TRBV25-1 and TRBJ2-7; D is unresolved. The CDR3 loop reads CASSETGEQYF. CDR3 in DNA: TGTGCCAGCAGTGAGACCGGCGAGCAGTACTTC.